The sample holds a few counts of the clone carrying this T cell receptor (beta chain). Its target is unknown. Deletions cut 6 bases from V and 2 bases from J, with 11 bases between. The CDR3 length is 13 residues. Germline V gives CDR1 DFQATT, CDR2 SNEGSKA (reference sequence). TCRdb analysed the 5' RACE reads with MiXCR anew, one entry per CDR3 protein. This repertoire shows nearly 55,000 distinct CDR3 sequences, around 25% found once; its top ten account for 2.5% to 3.5%. Study results and caveats: The TCR gene usage of tumor memory CD4+ T cells clustered together with blood and lymph node memory CD4+ cells and with lymph node naive CD4+ cells.

Naive CD4+ T cells were purified with Tregs depleted by CD25. The rearrangement uses TRBV20-1 and TRBJ2-1; no definite D call. Material for sequencing was tumor-infiltrating naive CD4+ T cells sorted from the breast tumor. Documented subset: naive CD4+ T cells, CD4+CD45RA+CD25-. The TCR originated in a female donor with breast cancer. The chain's CDR3 is CSAVESPYNEQFF. The CDR3 DNA is TGCAGTGCGGTCGAGAGCCCCTACAATGAGCAGTTCTTC.